The TCR beta chain described here comes from a study of T cell responses to AZD1222 COVID-19 vaccine. Notes on the study in general: Possibly, clonal diversity was underestimated; donors were largely white British and included more females. Unmutated variant regions are reportedly targeted by nearly half of spike-specific TCRs. It was only after the peak T cell response that any repertoires were sampled.

V shed 6 bases and J 4 bases; nucleotides not matched to a gene: 6. The CDR3 totals 14 residues. Looked up from germline, CDR1 is MNHEY and CDR2 is SVGEGT. Note on this clone: What it recognizes is unknown.

Sequencing used immunoSEQ multiplex PCR; TCRdb keeps in-frame clones, though not all of them. The top ten clones hold approximately 3% of a sample with about 100,000 clones, around nine tenths of them seen once. This TCR was sampled from an adult in good health. V gene TRBV6-2 or TRBV6-3 combines with J gene TRBJ1-1, with 9 bases that match TRBD1. Sample: peripheral blood, taken on day 0 of AZD1222 vaccination. CDR3 amino acids: CASRYRGRITEAFF. The CDR3 bases are TGTGCCAGCAGGTACAGGGGGCGAATCACTGAAGCTTTCTTT.